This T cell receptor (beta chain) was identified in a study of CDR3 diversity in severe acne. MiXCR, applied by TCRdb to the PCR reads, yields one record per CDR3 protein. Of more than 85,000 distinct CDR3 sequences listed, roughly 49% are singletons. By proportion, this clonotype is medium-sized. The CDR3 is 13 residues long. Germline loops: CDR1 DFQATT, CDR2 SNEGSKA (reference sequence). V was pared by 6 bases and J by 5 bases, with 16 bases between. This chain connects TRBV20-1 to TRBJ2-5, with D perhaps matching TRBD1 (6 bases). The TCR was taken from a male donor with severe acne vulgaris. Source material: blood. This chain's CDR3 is CSALIRGLETQYF. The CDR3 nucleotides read TGCAGTGCGCTAATCAGGGGTTTGGAGACCCAGTACTTC.